This T cell receptor beta chain appears in the sequencing data of a study of identical twins. This clonotype has a handful of counts. The length of the CDR3 is 12 residues. The V gene lost 1 base and the J gene lost 14 bases, with 12 bases spanning the gap. Germline V gene lookup returns CDR1 SGHDN and CDR2 FVKESK. TCRdb redid the calling of the 5' RACE reads with MiXCR, one entry per CDR3 protein. This table holds about 250,000 distinct CDR3 sequences, 7% to 8.5% found once. These same data were also listed under a study on yellow fever vaccine responses in identical twins.

The V and J genes are TRBV14 and TRBJ2-1, with D tentatively TRBD2 (6 bases). The source material was CD8+ T cells sorted from blood. This sequence originates from a woman aged 18 to 35 in good health. The DNA of the CDR3 is TGTGCCAGCAGCCAAGGCGGGATAGTAGAGTTCTTC. Its translation: CASSQGGIVEFF.